This T cell receptor (beta chain) was found in a study of shared clonotypes between healthy human individuals. Data came from immunoSEQ multiplex PCR; TCRdb stores just in-frame clones and leaves some out. The sample comprises under 600,000 clones, approximately 95% of which are singletons, and approximately 0.06% rests with the top ten. Germline V lookup: CDR1 SGHTS, CDR2 YDEGEE. The length of the CDR3 is 17 residues. Trimming shortened V by 1 base and J by 0 bases, and 14 bases separated the two germline ends. This TCR came from a woman aged 25 to 39 in good health. The sequenced sample consisted of naive CD4+ T cells sorted from blood. Stated subset: CD45RA+ positively selected. The chain uses TRBV5-8 and TRBJ2-4, with a weak D call TRBD2 (5 bases). The CDR3 sequence is CASSLMSGFIAKNIQYF. The CDR3 nucleotides are TGTGCCAGCAGCTTGATGAGCGGATTTATAGCCAAAAACATTCAGTACTTC.